This T cell receptor (beta chain) was identified in a study of identical twins. Study observations and caveats: Where out-of-frame alpha sequences were twin-shared, they showed excess low generation probability. Invariant populations such as MAIT and iNKT cells could partly muddle zero-insertion analyses.

Regarding this clonotype: No antigen is known for it.

The CDR3 length is 13 residues. V was shortened by 5 bases and J by 5 bases, with 14 bases between the two germline ends. CDR1 is SGHKS, CDR2 YYEKEE, per germline (reference sequence). TCRdb re-called the 5' RACE reads through MiXCR, storing one row per CDR3 protein. The repertoire holds about 530,000 distinct CDR3 sequences, with roughly 15% as singletons. These same data were also listed under a study on yellow fever vaccine responses in identical twins.

This TCR came from a woman aged 18-30 years in good health. The sequencing sample was made of CD4+ T cells sorted from blood. V gene TRBV5-5 combines with J gene TRBJ2-7; no clear D gene. The CDR3 sequence: CASSQIGQHEQYF. In nucleotides, the CDR3 is TGTGCCAGCAGTCAAATCGGGCAGCACGAGCAGTACTTC.